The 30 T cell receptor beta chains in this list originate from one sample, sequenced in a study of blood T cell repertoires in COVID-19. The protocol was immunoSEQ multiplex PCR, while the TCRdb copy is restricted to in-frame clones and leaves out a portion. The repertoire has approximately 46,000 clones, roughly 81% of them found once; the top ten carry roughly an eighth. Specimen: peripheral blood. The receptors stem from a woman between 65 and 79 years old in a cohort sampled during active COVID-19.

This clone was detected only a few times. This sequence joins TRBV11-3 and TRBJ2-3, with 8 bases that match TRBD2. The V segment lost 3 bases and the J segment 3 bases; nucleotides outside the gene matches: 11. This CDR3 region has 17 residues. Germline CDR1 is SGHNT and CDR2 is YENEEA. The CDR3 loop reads CASSLGAGARETDTQYF. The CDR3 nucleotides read TGTGCCAGCAGCTTGGGAGCGGGAGCTAGAGAAACAGATACGCAGTATTTT.

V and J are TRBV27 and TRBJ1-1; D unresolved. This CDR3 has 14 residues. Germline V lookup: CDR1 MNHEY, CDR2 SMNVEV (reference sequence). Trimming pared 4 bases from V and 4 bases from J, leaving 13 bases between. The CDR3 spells CASSSASPGTEAFF. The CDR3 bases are TGTGCCAGCAGTTCCGCCTCGCCGGGCACTGAAGCTTTCTTT.

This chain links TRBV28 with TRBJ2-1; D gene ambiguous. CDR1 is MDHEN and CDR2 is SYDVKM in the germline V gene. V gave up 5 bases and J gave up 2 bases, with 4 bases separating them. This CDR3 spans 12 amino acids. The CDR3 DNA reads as TGTGCCAGCAGTACTCCCTACAATGAGCAGTTCTTC. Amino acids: CASSTPYNEQFF.

The CDR3 spells CAWSGADNEQFF. The CDR3 DNA is TGTGCCTGGAGTGGGGCAGACAATGAGCAGTTCTTC. The V call is TRBV30, the J call TRBJ2-1; D not resolved. CDR1 and CDR2 from the germline V gene are GTSNPN and SVGIG (reference sequence). This CDR3 spans 12 amino acids. The V gene lost 1 base and the J gene lost 5 bases, with 6 bases spanning the gap.

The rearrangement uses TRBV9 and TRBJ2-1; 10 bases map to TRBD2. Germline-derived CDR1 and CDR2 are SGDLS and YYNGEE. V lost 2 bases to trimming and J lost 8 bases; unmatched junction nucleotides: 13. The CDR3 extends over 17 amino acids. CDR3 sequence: CASSVPPSGRVGYEQFF. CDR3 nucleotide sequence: TGTGCCAGCAGCGTTCCTCCTAGCGGGAGAGTAGGGTATGAGCAGTTCTTC.

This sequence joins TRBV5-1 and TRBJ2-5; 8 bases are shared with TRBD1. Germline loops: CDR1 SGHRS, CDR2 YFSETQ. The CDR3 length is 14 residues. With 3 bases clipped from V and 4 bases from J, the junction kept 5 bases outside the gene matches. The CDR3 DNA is TGCGCCAGCAGCTATGGACAGGGAGGAGAGACCCAGTACTTC. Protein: CASSYGQGGETQYF.

The CDR3 spells CASSRGTGALYEQYF. The CDR3 DNA follows: TGCGCCAGCAGCCGGGGGACAGGGGCTCTCTACGAGCAGTACTTC. This rearrangement joins TRBV5-1 to TRBJ2-7; 10 bases fit TRBD1. Germline V gives CDR1 SGHRS, CDR2 YFSETQ. This CDR3 contains 15 residues. Germline trimming cut 4 bases from V and 3 bases from J; bases unmatched to any gene: 7.

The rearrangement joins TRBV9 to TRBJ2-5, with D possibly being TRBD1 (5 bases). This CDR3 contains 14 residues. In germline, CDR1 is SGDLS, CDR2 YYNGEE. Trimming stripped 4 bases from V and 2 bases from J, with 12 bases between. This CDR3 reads CASSPPTVQETQYF. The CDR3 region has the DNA TGTGCCAGCAGCCCCCCGACAGTGCAAGAGACCCAGTACTTC.

The CDR3 region has the DNA TGCGCCAGCGCCTTACAGGGGAGGGAGACCCAGTACTTC. Its translation: CASALQGRETQYF. The chain employs TRBV5-1 and TRBJ2-5; TRBD1 might be the D (7 bases). The CDR3 is 13 amino acids. The V gene's germline CDR1 is SGHRS and CDR2 YFSETQ. V was clipped by 7 bases and J by 5 bases, with 15 bases between them.

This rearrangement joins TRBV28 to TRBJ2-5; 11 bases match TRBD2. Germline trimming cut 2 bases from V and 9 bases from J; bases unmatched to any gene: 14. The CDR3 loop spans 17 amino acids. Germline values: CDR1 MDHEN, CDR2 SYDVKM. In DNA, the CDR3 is TGTGCCAGCAGTTTACCCGGGACTAGCGGCCCTCGAACGCCCCAGTACTTC. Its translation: CASSLPGTSGPRTPQYF.

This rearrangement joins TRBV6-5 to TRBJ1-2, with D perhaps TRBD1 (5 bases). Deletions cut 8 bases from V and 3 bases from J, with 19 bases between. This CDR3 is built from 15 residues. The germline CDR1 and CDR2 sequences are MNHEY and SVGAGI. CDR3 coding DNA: TGTGCCAGCGGATCGATGGCCGGAGGGGACTATGGCTACACCTTC. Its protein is CASGSMAGGDYGYTF.

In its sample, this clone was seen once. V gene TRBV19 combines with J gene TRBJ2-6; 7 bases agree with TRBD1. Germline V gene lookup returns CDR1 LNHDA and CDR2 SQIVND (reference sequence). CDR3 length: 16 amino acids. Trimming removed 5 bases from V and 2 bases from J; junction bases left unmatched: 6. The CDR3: CASSSLQGAGANVLTF. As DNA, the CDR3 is TGTGCCAGTAGTTCCCTGCAGGGGGCTGGGGCCAACGTCCTGACTTTC.

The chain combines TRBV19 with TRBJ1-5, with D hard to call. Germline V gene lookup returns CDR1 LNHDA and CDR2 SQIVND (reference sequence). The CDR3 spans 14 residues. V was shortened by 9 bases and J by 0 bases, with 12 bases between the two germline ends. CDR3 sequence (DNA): TGTGCCAGCCGGCGGGCAGATAGCAATCAGCCCCAGCATTTT. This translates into CASRRADSNQPQHF.

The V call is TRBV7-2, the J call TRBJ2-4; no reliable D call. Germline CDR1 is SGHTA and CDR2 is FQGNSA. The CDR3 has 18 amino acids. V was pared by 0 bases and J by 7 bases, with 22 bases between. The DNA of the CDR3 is TGTGCCAGCAGCTTAGCCCCCTCGGCGGCCACCTCGGAGAACATTCAGTACTTC. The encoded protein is CASSLAPSAATSENIQYF.

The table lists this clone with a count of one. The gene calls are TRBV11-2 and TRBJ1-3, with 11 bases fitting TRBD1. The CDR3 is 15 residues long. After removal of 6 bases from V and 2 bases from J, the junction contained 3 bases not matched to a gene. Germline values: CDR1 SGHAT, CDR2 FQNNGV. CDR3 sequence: CASSPDRGPGNTIYF. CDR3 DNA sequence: TGTGCCAGCAGTCCGGACAGGGGGCCTGGAAACACCATATATTTT.

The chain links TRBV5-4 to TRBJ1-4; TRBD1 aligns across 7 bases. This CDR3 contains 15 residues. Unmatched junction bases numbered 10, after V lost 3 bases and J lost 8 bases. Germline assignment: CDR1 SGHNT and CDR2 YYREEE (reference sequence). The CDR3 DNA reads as TGTGCCAGCAGCTGGCAGGGGGGCGCAAAAGAAAAACTGTTTTTT. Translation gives CASSWQGGAKEKLFF.

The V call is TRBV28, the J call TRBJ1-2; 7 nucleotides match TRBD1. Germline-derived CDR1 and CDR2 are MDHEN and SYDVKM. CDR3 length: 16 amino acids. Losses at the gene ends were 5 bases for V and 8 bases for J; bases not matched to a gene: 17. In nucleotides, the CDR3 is TGTGCCAGCAGTCCGACACAGGGGATCGAGTCGAGAGGCTACACCTTC. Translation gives CASSPTQGIESRGYTF.

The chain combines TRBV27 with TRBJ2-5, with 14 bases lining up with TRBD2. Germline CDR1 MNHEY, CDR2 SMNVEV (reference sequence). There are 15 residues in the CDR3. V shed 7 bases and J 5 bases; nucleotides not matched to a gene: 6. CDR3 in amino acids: CASTRLAGGQETQYF. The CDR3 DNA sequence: TGTGCCAGCACTAGACTAGCGGGAGGGCAGGAGACCCAGTACTTC.

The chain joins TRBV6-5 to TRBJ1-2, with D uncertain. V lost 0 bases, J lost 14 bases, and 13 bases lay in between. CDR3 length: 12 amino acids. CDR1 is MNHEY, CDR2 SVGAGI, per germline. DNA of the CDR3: TGTGCCAGCAGTTACTCACGAGGGCCCAGGACCTTC. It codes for CASSYSRGPRTF.

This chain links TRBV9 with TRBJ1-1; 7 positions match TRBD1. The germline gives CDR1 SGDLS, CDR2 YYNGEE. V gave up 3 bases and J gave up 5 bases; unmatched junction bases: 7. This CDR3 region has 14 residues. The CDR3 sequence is CASSANRDSTEAFF. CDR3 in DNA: TGTGCCAGCAGCGCCAACAGGGACAGTACTGAAGCTTTCTTT.

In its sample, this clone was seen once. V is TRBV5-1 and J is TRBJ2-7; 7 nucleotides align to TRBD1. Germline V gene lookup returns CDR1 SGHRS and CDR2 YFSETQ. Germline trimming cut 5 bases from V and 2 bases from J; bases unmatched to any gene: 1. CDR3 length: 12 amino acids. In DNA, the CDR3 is TGCGCCAGCAGGACAGGGACCTACGAGCAGTACTTC. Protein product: CASRTGTYEQYF.

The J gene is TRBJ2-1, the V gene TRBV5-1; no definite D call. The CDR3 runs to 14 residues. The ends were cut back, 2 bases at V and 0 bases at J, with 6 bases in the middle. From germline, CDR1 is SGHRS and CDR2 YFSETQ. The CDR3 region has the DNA TGCGCCAGCAGCTTCGATAGCTCCTACAATGAGCAGTTCTTC. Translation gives CASSFDSSYNEQFF.

CDR3 bases: TGTGCCTGGTATCCGGGACAGACCTCCGGTGGTACGCAGTATTTT. Translation: CAWYPGQTSGGTQYF. The V call is TRBV30, the J call TRBJ2-3; TRBD1 aligns across 7 bases. Looked up from germline, CDR1 is GTSNPN and CDR2 is SVGIG (reference sequence). CDR3 length: 15 amino acids. V lost 5 bases and J lost 8; bases outside the gene matches: 16. Together with reference TRBV30 and TRBJ2-3, the CDR3 gives the full variable domain: SQTIHQWPATLVQPVGSPLSLECTVEGTSNPNLYWYRQAAGRGLQLLFYSVGIGQISSEVPQNLSASRPQDRQFILSSKKLLLSDSGFYLCAWYPGQTSGGTQYFGPGTRLTVL.

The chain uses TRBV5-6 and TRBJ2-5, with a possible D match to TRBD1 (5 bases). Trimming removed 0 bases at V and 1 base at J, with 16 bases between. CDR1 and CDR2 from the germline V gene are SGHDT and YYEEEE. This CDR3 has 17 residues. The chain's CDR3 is CASSLEVGQGPQETQYF. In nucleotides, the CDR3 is TGTGCCAGCAGCTTGGAGGTCGGGCAGGGTCCCCAAGAGACCCAGTACTTC. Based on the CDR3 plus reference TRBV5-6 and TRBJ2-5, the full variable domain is DAGVTQSPTHLIKTRGQQVTLRCSPKSGHDTVSWYQQALGQGPQFIFQYYEEEERQRGNFPDRFSGHQFPNYSSELNVNALLLGDSALYLCASSLEVGQGPQETQYFGPGTRLLVL.

This chain's CDR3 is CASSETPSTGELFF. The CDR3 DNA reads as TGTGCCAGCAGTGAGACTCCCTCCACCGGGGAGCTGTTTTTT. The chain is built from TRBV6-2 or TRBV6-3 and TRBJ2-2; D is uncertain. Germline loops: CDR1 MNHEY, CDR2 SVGEGT. Trimming pared 5 bases from V and 4 bases from J, leaving 11 bases between. The CDR3 has 14 residues.

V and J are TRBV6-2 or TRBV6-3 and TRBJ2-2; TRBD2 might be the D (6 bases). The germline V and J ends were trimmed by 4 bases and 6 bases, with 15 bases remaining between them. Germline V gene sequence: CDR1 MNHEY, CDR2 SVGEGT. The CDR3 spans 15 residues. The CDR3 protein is CASSSTRPKSGELFF. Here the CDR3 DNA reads TGTGCCAGCAGTTCGACTAGGCCCAAGTCCGGGGAGCTGTTTTTT.

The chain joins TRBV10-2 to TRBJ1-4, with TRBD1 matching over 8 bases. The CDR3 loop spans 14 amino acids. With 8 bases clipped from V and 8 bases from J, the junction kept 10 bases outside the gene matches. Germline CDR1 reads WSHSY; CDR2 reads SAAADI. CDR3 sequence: CASGVGTGGEKLFF. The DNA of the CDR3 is TGCGCCAGCGGGGTCGGGACAGGAGGCGAAAAACTGTTTTTT.

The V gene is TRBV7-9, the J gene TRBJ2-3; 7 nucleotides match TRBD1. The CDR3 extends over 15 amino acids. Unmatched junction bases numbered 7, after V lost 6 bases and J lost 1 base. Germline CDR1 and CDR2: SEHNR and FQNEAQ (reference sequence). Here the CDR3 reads CASSLRDSRTDTQYF. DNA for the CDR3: TGTGCCAGCAGTCTCAGGGACAGCCGCACAGATACGCAGTATTTT.

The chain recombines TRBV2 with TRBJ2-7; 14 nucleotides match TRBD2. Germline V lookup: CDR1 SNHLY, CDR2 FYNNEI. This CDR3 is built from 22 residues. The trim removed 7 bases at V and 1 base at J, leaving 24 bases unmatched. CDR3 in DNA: TGTGCCAGCACCACCTGGGCAAGGGACACGGGACTAGCGGGAGTTGGGTCCTACGAGCAGTACTTC. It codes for CASTTWARDTGLAGVGSYEQYF. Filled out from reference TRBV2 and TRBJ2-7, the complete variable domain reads EPEVTQTPSHQVTQMGQEVILRCVPISNHLYFYWYRQILGQKVEFLVSFYNNEISEKSEIFDDQFSVERPDGSNFTLKIRSTKLEDSAMYFCASTTWARDTGLAGVGSYEQYFGPGTRLTVT.

For the CDR3, the DNA is TGTGCCAGCAGCCCCCGAGGGGGCGAGTCTCCCACTGAAGCTTTCTTT. It translates to CASSPRGGESPTEAFF. The chain is built from TRBV5-4 and TRBJ1-1; 7 bases line up with TRBD1. In germline, CDR1 is SGHNT, CDR2 YYREEE (reference sequence). The junction had 13 bases not matched to a gene; V was cut back by 4 bases and J by 4 bases. CDR3 size: 16 residues.